Each of the 15 T cell receptor beta chains below was sequenced from the same sample in a study of PD-1 blockade in classical Hodgkin lymphoma. Time point here: newly diagnosed, previously untreated cHL patient sample. Magnetic negative selection was used to purify CD4+ T cells from PBMCs that had been thawed. Sequencing used immunoSEQ multiplex PCR; TCRdb keeps in-frame clones, though not all of them. The sample records fewer than 40,000 clones, approximately 90% being singletons. Specimen: CD4+ T cells from blood. Receptors originate from a human donor with classical Hodgkin lymphoma.

The CDR3 coding sequence is TGTGCCAGCTCGGGGTTGGAAAGACTAACTAACTATGGCTACACCTTC. Translation gives CASSGLERLTNYGYTF. The rearrangement uses TRBV18 and TRBJ1-2; the D is unclear. Trimming took 6 bases from V and 0 from J, leaving 17 bases between them. This CDR3 comprises 16 residues. Germline CDR1 KGHSH, CDR2 LQKENI.

This chain links TRBV7-9 with TRBJ2-5, with unresolved D. Between the trimmed V and J ends, which lost 2 bases and 4 bases, there was a span of 5 bases. CDR1 SEHNR and CDR2 FQNEAQ come from the germline V gene (reference sequence). This CDR3 has 12 amino acids. Written as DNA, the CDR3 is TGTGCCAGCAGCTTACTCCCAGAGACCCAGTACTTC. As protein: CASSLLPETQYF. The full variable domain, completed using reference TRBV7-9 and TRBJ2-5, is DTGVSQNPRHKITKRGQNVTFRCDPISEHNRLYWYRQTLGQGPEFLTYFQNEAQLEKSRLLSDRFSAERPKGSFSTLEIQRTEQGDSAMYLCASSLLPETQYFGPGTRLLVL.

V usage is TRBV11-3 and J usage is TRBJ2-7, with 8 positions matching TRBD1. The V gene end was trimmed by 4 bases and the J gene end by 5 bases; junction bases not matched to a gene: 4. The CDR3 runs to 13 residues. Germline values: CDR1 SGHNT, CDR2 YENEEA. The CDR3 DNA reads as TGTGCCAGCAGCTCCAGGGGGCTCAACGAGCAGTACTTC. Translating it yields CASSSRGLNEQYF.

The gene calls are TRBV10-3 and TRBJ2-7, with TRBD1 identical over 8 bases. V was clipped by 5 bases and J by 0 bases; unmatched bases: 9. Germline loops: CDR1 ENHRY, CDR2 SYGVKD. The CDR3 length is 16 residues. CDR3 in amino acids: CAISPITGGPSYEQYF. The CDR3 DNA is TGTGCCATCAGTCCGATTACAGGGGGTCCCTCCTACGAGCAGTACTTC.

V and J are TRBV4-3 and TRBJ2-3; no reliable D call. The length of the CDR3 is 15 residues. V shed 0 bases and J shed 5 bases, with 12 bases lying between them. The germline CDR1 and CDR2 sequences are LGHNA and YSLEER. In DNA form, the CDR3 reads TGCGCCAGCAGCCAAGAAATGGCACTCGGAGATACGCAGTATTTT. Translating it yields CASSQEMALGDTQYF.

The chain couples TRBV5-5 to TRBJ2-1; D tentatively fits TRBD1 or TRBD2 (6 bases each). This CDR3 spans 17 amino acids. From germline, CDR1 is SGHKS and CDR2 YYEKEE (reference sequence). Trimming stripped 4 bases from V and 0 bases from J, with 17 bases between. CDR3 residues: CASSPGGLSDSYNEQFF. The CDR3, as DNA: TGTGCCAGCAGCCCCGGGGGCCTGAGCGACTCCTACAATGAGCAGTTCTTC.

This clone was seen a single time. CDR3 sequence (DNA): TGTGCCAGCTCACCCCAGGGGGATCGTGGCTACACCTTC. Translated: CASSPQGDRGYTF. The chain has TRBV18 and TRBJ1-2, with 7 bases lining up with TRBD1. J lost 7 bases, V lost 3 bases, and 5 bases had no gene match. The CDR3 contains 13 residues. Germline assignment: CDR1 KGHSH and CDR2 LQKENI. The whole variable domain, filled in from reference TRBV18 and TRBJ1-2, reads NAGVMQNPRHLVRRRGQEARLRCSPMKGHSHVYWYRQLPEEGLKFMVYLQKENIIDESGMPKERFSAEFPKEGPSILRIQQVVRGDSAAYFCASSPQGDRGYTFGSGTRLTVV.

V and J are TRBV5-8 and TRBJ1-1, with D possibly matching TRBD1 (6 bases). V lost 3 bases, J lost 1 base, and 16 bases lay in between. CDR3 length: 16 amino acids. Germline-derived CDR1 and CDR2 are SGHTS and YDEGEE. The CDR3 is CASSWGALEGNTEAFF. As DNA, the CDR3 is TGTGCCAGCAGCTGGGGGGCCCTGGAAGGGAACACTGAAGCTTTCTTT.

This sequence joins TRBV5-1 and TRBJ2-2; D is undetermined. CDR1 and CDR2 from the germline V gene are SGHRS and YFSETQ. The CDR3 totals 15 residues. V lost 4 bases, J lost 6 bases, and 16 bases lay in between. CDR3 amino acids: CASSLKTSEAGELFF. Written as DNA, the CDR3 is TGCGCCAGCAGCCTGAAGACCAGCGAGGCCGGGGAGCTGTTTTTT.

The CDR3 coding sequence is TGTGCCAGCAGAATAGGGACAGCTGAAAAACTGTTTTTT. Translation gives CASRIGTAEKLFF. The chain recombines TRBV28 with TRBJ1-4; 7 positions agree with TRBD1. There are 13 residues in the CDR3. Germline values: CDR1 MDHEN, CDR2 SYDVKM. Trimming cost V 6 bases and J 7 bases; bases outside gene matches: 5.

This clone was counted a few times. This chain links TRBV7-9 with TRBJ1-5, with TRBD1 matching 7 bases. V was pared by 5 bases and J by 8 bases, with 9 bases of the junction left unmatched. The CDR3 consists of 14 residues. Germline V lookup: CDR1 SEHNR, CDR2 FQNEAQ (reference sequence). The CDR3 region is CASSLTQGSEPQHF. CDR3 bases: TGTGCCAGCAGCCTAACACAGGGGAGCGAGCCCCAGCATTTT.

The V gene is TRBV4-3, the J gene TRBJ2-3, with D perhaps TRBD2 (6 bases). Trimming removed 0 bases at V and 1 base at J, with 17 bases between. CDR3 length: 18 residues. The germline V gene has CDR1 LGHNA and CDR2 YSLEER. In DNA, the CDR3 is TGCGCCAGCAGCCAAGAATTCCTTTCGGGAGTTGGCACAGATACGCAGTATTTT. Its protein product is CASSQEFLSGVGTDTQYF.

This chain uses TRBV6-5 with TRBJ1-2; D is ambiguous. Trimming cost V 5 bases and J 4 bases, with 11 bases left between them. The CDR3 extends over 13 amino acids. Per germline, CDR1 MNHEY and CDR2 SVGAGI. The CDR3 DNA sequence: TGTGCCAGCAGTAACGACGGGGTCTATGGCTACACCTTC. This translates into CASSNDGVYGYTF.

In its sample, this clone was seen once. The chain links TRBV5-3 to TRBJ1-4; no definite D call. TRBV5-3 is given ORF status, its function remaining uncertain. V lost 5 bases, J lost 0 bases, and 8 bases lay in between. The CDR3 loop spans 14 amino acids. The CDR3 here is CARSSVPTNEKLFF. The DNA of the CDR3 is TGTGCCAGAAGTTCAGTACCAACTAATGAAAAACTGTTTTTT.

This clone was found once. The chain joins TRBV11-2 to TRBJ1-1; D perhaps matches TRBD1 (5 bases). Germline values: CDR1 SGHAT, CDR2 FQNNGV. Trimming cost V 5 bases and J 0 bases, with 10 bases left between them. This CDR3 region has 14 residues. CDR3 coding DNA: TGTGCCAGCAGCCAAAAGACAGTGAACACTGAAGCTTTCTTT. Translated, it gives CASSQKTVNTEAFF.